The next 15 T cell receptor beta chains were all read from a single sample in a study of control samples from healthy donors and cancer patients. The data were produced by immunoSEQ multiplex PCR, yet TCRdb's version contains in-frame clones alone and is incomplete. The data show some 2,900 clones, with roughly 74% seen just once and around 27% held by the top ten. The specimen sequenced was formalin-fixed, paraffin-embedded tissue. These receptors were collected from a male donor with melanoma.

The chain combines TRBV19 with TRBJ2-3; no clear D. The CDR3 consists of 10 residues. Germline values: CDR1 LNHDA, CDR2 SQIVND (reference sequence). V gave up 10 bases and J gave up 3 bases, with 5 bases separating them. CDR3 DNA sequence: TGTGCCAATAAGACAGATACGCAGTATTTT. Amino acid sequence: CANKTDTQYF. Looking up the rest from reference TRBV19 and TRBJ2-3 gives the full variable domain: DGGITQSPKYLFRKEGQNVTLSCEQNLNHDAMYWYRQDPGQGLRLIYYSQIVNDFQKGDIAEGYSVSREKKESFPLTVTSAQKNPTAFYLCANKTDTQYFGPGTRLTVL.

The chain is built from TRBV7-3 and TRBJ1-1; unclear D gene. From germline, CDR1 is SGHTA and CDR2 FQGTGA. Trimming shortened V by 5 bases and J by 1 base, and 8 bases separated the two germline ends. This CDR3 region has 13 residues. CDR3 DNA sequence: TGTGCCAGCAGCAAAGACACGAACACTGAAGCTTTCTTT. Translated: CASSKDTNTEAFF.

The chain employs TRBV9 and TRBJ2-1; D is unresolved. Looked up from germline, CDR1 is SGDLS and CDR2 is YYNGEE. Trimming stripped 2 bases from V and 7 bases from J, with 16 bases between. CDR3 size: 15 residues. CDR3 loop: CASSVHPRLENEQFF. CDR3 bases: TGTGCCAGCAGCGTGCACCCAAGGCTAGAAAATGAGCAGTTCTTC.

This chain joins TRBV4-2 and TRBJ2-7; 8 bases agree with TRBD2. Looked up from germline, CDR1 is LGHNA and CDR2 is YNFKEQ. With V trimmed by 3 bases and J by 6 bases, 10 bases remained unmatched. The CDR3 has 15 residues. CDR3 nucleotides: TGTGCCAGCAGCCACTTGGAGACTAGCGTGCCCGAGCAGTACTTC. Its protein product is CASSHLETSVPEQYF.

The chain links TRBV12-3 or TRBV12-4 to TRBJ2-7, with a possible D match to TRBD2 (6 bases). V lost 9 bases and J lost 9, with 18 bases in between. There are 12 residues in the CDR3. CDR3 amino acids: CASGDWRRVQYF. DNA of the CDR3: TGTGCCAGTGGGGACTGGAGGCGGGTGCAGTACTTC.

The V call is TRBV7-9, the J call TRBJ1-6; D remains unclear. Germline-derived CDR1 and CDR2 are SEHNR and FQNEAQ (reference sequence). Trimming removed 1 base from V and 10 bases from J, with 8 bases in between. The CDR3 has 13 residues. CDR3 in amino acids: CASSLGGLSPLHF. The DNA for the CDR3 is TGTGCCAGCAGCTTAGGAGGGTTATCACCCCTCCACTTT.

CDR3 amino acids: CASSFPKGIQPQHF. DNA for the CDR3: TGTGCCAGCAGTTTCCCCAAGGGAATACAGCCCCAGCATTTT. The V gene is TRBV28, the J gene TRBJ1-5; no firm D call. The CDR3 spans 14 residues. The germline V gene encodes CDR1 MDHEN and CDR2 SYDVKM. Trimming removed 3 bases at V and 7 bases at J, with 13 bases between.

This clone was observed a single time. The rearrangement uses TRBV29-1 and TRBJ2-1; tentatively, D is TRBD1 (6 bases). In germline, CDR1 is SQVTM, CDR2 ANQGSEA. The length of the CDR3 is 18 residues. V was cut by 4 bases and J by 5 bases, with 27 bases left in between. The CDR3 region has the DNA TGCAGCGTTGGAGCCCGGGACACCCTTCGCCCTTTAAACAATGAGCAGTTCTTC. Amino acids: CSVGARDTLRPLNNEQFF.

CDR3 nucleotides: TGTGCCAGCAGTGGGTGGGCTAGCAGTGACAATGAGCAGTTCTTC. This gives the protein CASSGWASSDNEQFF. The chain has TRBV2 and TRBJ2-1; possible D gene TRBD2, 5 bases. V lost 4 bases and J 5 bases, leaving 15 bases between the germline ends. The CDR3 has 15 residues. Germline V gene data show CDR1 as SNHLY and CDR2 as FYNNEI.

The chain carries TRBV7-2 and TRBJ2-7; 8 nucleotides align to TRBD1. The CDR3 contains 11 residues. From germline, CDR1 is SGHTA and CDR2 FQGNSA. Trimming removed 8 bases from V and 6 bases from J; junction bases left unmatched: 3. CDR3 sequence reads: CASARGPEQYF. The CDR3 bases are TGTGCCAGCGCCAGGGGGCCCGAGCAGTACTTC.

The V and J genes are TRBV12-3 or TRBV12-4 and TRBJ1-4; D gene unclear. The CDR3 is made up of 13 amino acids. V lost 3 bases to trimming and J lost 8 bases, with 10 bases between them. The CDR3 sequence is CASSFGGNEKLFF. DNA for the CDR3: TGTGCCAGCAGTTTTGGAGGGAACGAAAAACTGTTTTTT.

The CDR3 protein is CASSQDQVAREQYF. In DNA, the CDR3 is TGTGCCAGCAGCCAAGATCAGGTAGCGCGGGAGCAGTACTTC. The chain combines TRBV3-1 (or the pseudogene TRBV3-2) with TRBJ2-7; perhaps TRBD2 as D (5 bases). Germline lookup yields CDR1 LGHDT and CDR2 YNNKEL (reference sequence). The CDR3 is 14 amino acids. V was clipped by 0 bases and J by 7 bases, with 13 bases between them.

The rearrangement uses TRBV18 and TRBJ2-2; no firm D call. The germline V gene encodes CDR1 KGHSH and CDR2 LQKENI. CDR3 size: 13 residues. The V end lost 2 bases, the J end lost 6 bases, and 7 bases lay between the germline ends. The CDR3 nucleotides read TGTGCCAGCTCACCAACCAGACCCGGGGAGCTGTTTTTT. It yields the protein CASSPTRPGELFF. The variable domain in full, completed from reference TRBV18 and TRBJ2-2, reads NAGVMQNPRHLVRRRGQEARLRCSPMKGHSHVYWYRQLPEEGLKFMVYLQKENIIDESGMPKERFSAEFPKEGPSILRIQQVVRGDSAAYFCASSPTRPGELFFGEGSRLTVL.

The chain uses TRBV5-5 and TRBJ2-3; no definite D call. V shed 4 bases and J shed 0 bases, with 15 bases lying between them. CDR1 and CDR2 from the germline V gene are SGHKS and YYEKEE (reference sequence). The CDR3 covers 16 residues. For the CDR3, the DNA is TGTGCCAGCAGCGATCCCTGGGGATCTAGCACAGATACGCAGTATTTT. Its protein is CASSDPWGSSTDTQYF.

This chain links TRBV18 with TRBJ2-7; 7 bases line up with TRBD2. The CDR3 runs 13 residues. CDR1 KGHSH and CDR2 LQKENI come from the germline V gene. The trim removed 6 bases at V and 2 bases at J, leaving 4 bases unmatched. The DNA for the CDR3 is TGTGCCAGCTCGCCTAGCGGCACCTACGAGCAGTACTTC. It yields the protein CASSPSGTYEQYF.